This TCR beta chain was sequenced during a study of T cell responses to AZD1222 COVID-19 vaccine. The table came from immunoSEQ multiplex PCR; TCRdb's copy has only in-frame clones and leaves some out. The sample has some 100,000 clones; about 93% are singletons. The CDR3 is 18 residues long. The V and J ends lost 3 bases and 0 bases respectively, with 18 bases between them. Per germline, CDR1 MNHEY and CDR2 SMNVEV (reference sequence). This chain connects TRBV27 to TRBJ1-3; D is perhaps TRBD1 (6 bases). The sample in question was peripheral blood, obtained on day 0 of AZD1222 vaccination. This sequence originates from an adult in good health. CDR3 protein: CASSLGQGPGNSGNTIYF. The CDR3 DNA follows: TGTGCCAGCAGTTTGGGGCAGGGGCCCGGGAACTCTGGAAACACCATATATTTT.